This T cell receptor beta chain appears in the sequencing data of a study of T cells after yellow fever vaccination. Study in general: Fractions of limited cellularity were prepared by means of SMART-Seq v4 Ultra Low Input.

TCRdb called the 5' RACE reads again in MiXCR, with one record for every CDR3 protein. The table has under 300,000 distinct CDR3 sequences, 6.5% to 8.5% seen once. This clonotype was counted between two and nine times. Its antigen is not known. Study-wide results and caveats: Reappearance after the booster was seen for most primary-vaccination clones, at 95% to 97% CD4 and more than 80% CD8. The bulk population could contribute abundant contaminating clonotypes to FACS-sorted repertoires.

Germline assignment: CDR1 MNHEY and CDR2 SMNVEV (reference sequence). The CDR3 covers 15 residues. V lost 5 bases and J lost 5, with 18 bases in between. The source is a man aged 25 to 40 who received the YFV17D yellow fever vaccine. The specimen was CD4+ T cells sorted from PBMCs, collected 15 days after the yellow fever booster vaccination. The chain couples TRBV27 to TRBJ2-5; perhaps TRBD1 as D (5 bases). The CDR3 region has the DNA TGTGCCAGCAGTGGTTCAGGGCCGGGTTGGGAGACCCAGTACTTC. Translation: CASSGSGPGWETQYF.